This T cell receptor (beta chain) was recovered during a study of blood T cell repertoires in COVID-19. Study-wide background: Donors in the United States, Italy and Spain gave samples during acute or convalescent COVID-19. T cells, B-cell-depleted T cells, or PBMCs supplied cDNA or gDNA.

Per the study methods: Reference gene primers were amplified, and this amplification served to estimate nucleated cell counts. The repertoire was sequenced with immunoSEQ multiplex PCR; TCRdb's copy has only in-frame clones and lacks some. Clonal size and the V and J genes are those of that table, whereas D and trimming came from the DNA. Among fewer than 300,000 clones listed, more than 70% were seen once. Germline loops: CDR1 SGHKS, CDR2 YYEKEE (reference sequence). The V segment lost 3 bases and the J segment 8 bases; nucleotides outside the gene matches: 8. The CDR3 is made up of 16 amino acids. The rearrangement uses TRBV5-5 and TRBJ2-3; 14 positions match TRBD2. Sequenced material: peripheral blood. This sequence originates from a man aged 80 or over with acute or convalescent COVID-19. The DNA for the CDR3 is TGTGCCAGCAGCTACGGACTAGCGGGGGGACCGGGTACGCAGTATTTT. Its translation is CASSYGLAGGPGTQYF.